What follows is one T cell receptor beta chain and its context. Its antigen target is currently unknown. The sample holds no much larger clone one base away, and base qualities are not on file. The sample belongs to a study of OX40 agonist ivuxolimab in advanced cancers. Describing the broader study: Ivuxolimab was a fully human IgG2 agonistic monoclonal antibody targeting the costimulatory receptor OX40 (CD134). Three dose-escalation patients achieved partial responses, one with hepatocellular carcinoma and two with cutaneous melanoma. The paper covers the monotherapy dose-escalation part of the phase I ivuxolimab trial, which included N = 52 patients. Peripheral TCRbeta sequencing aimed to test whether ivuxolimab altered TCR sequence diversity and caused clonal T-cell expansion. Intravenous ivuxolimab was administered to patients every 2 weeks at six dose levels: 0.01, 0.1, 0.3, 1.5, 3 and 10 mg/kg. Of the approximately 50 dose-escalation patients, hepatocellular carcinoma was present in some 19, melanoma in approximately 15, renal cell carcinoma in 9 and head and neck cancer in 9. A male proportion of 70% to 90% and a mean age of around 60 years, ranging from roughly 23 to 80, were recorded for the dose-escalation cohort. Prior anti-PD-1, anti-PD-L1 or anti-CTLA-4 therapy was permitted, and checkpoint inhibitors had been received by less than 45% of dose-escalation patients. The investigation overall reported the following: Low levels of normalized T-cell clonal expansion were also seen in some patients who did not respond. After ivuxolimab, more expanded clones were found on average in CD8+ T cells than in CD4+ T cells. Which antigens the clonally expanded peripheral T cells were specific for was not determined. Partial responders in the 0.1-3.0 mg/kg groups had among the lowest normalized peripheral clonal expansion, especially among CD8+ T cells. At doses from 0.1 to 3.0 mg/kg, clonal expansion was seen in both CD4+ and CD8+ blood T cells between baseline and week 6.

Patients with a history of autoimmune disease or receiving systemic immunosuppression were excluded from the trial. Peripheral blood for TCR sequencing was drawn from every dose cohort at baseline, at cycle 4 day 1 and at cycle 7 day 1. Samples were obtained from an open-label, multicenter, first-in-human phase I dose-escalation trial of ivuxolimab. Adults with locally advanced or metastatic head and neck squamous cell, hepatocellular, melanoma or renal cell carcinoma were enrolled in the trial. CD4+ and CD8+ T cells were sorted separately from peripheral blood before TCR sequencing. To sequence the TCRbeta CDR3 region, genomic DNA was isolated from the sorted cells. The immunoSEQ Assay was used for sequencing of TCRbeta CDR3 regions. The source is immuneACCESS, and TCRdb retained only in-frame sequences with V and J called. Part of the clones is not carried over; for the studies checked, unresolved V genes explain less than half of this, and the remainder is unexplained. The sample table holds about 83,000 clones, of which roughly 90% were seen once. The biggest ten clones account for approximately 8% of the sample.

The germline V gene (reference sequence) yields SGHNT for CDR1 and YYREEE for CDR2. From cysteine to phenylalanine, the CDR3 is 13 amino acids long. Kept here is only the CDR3 DNA, which spans 39 bases and is read in frame from base 1. The V and J ends are trimmed by 2 bases and 3 bases, leaving 8 bases between them. The TCR originated in an adult with an advanced solid tumor such as melanoma, head and neck, liver or kidney cancer. The sample in question was CD4+ or CD8+ T cells sorted from blood, obtained in a trial of the OX40 agonist ivuxolimab. Recombination connected TRBV5-4 to TRBJ1-2, with no reliable assignment of the D segment. The CDR3 region: CASSFRTYYGYTF. The DNA sequence is as follows: TGTGCCAGCAGCTTTAGGACGTACTATGGCTACACCTTC.